This TCR beta chain was captured by sequencing in a study of T cell responses to AZD1222 COVID-19 vaccine (TCRdb year 2021). Regarding the complete study: AZD1222 recipients whose second dose came at about 4 weeks and those whose second dose came at about 12 weeks were combined into one group, since spike-specific TCR depth and breadth did not differ between the two schedules. TCR sequencing covered some 250 trial participants: roughly 200 given two doses of AZD1222 and 26 given two doses of MenACWY control vaccine. Trial participants were enrolled into age subgroups of 18-55, 56-69 and 70-plus years, which contained approximately 150, 28 and 58 TCR-sequenced participants, respectively.

V drops 7 bases and J drops 0 bases, leaving 10 bases in between. The CDR3 has 14 amino acids, counting the end cysteine and phenylalanine. The retained sequence is limited to the CDR3, 42 bases, with the frame set at the first base. As encoded in the germline V gene, CDR1 is MDHEN while CDR2 is SYDVKM. Results and caveats for the whole study, not just this receptor: The vaccine-associated CD4 TCRs covered the entire spike protein, and the dominant responses fell in regions 160-218 and 743-854. Nearly half of unique spike-specific TCRs reportedly recognized epitopes outside regions mutated in the B.1.351 and B.1.1.7 variants. Most participants were white British and females outnumbered males, and the authors suggested that clonal diversity may have been underestimated. In the small 56-69-year group, the increase in depth fell short of significance, most likely because of low power. No day 14 peak-response samples were available, so repertoires were characterized only after the peak T cell response. After two AZD1222 doses, both the breadth and the depth of spike-specific TCRs were significantly higher than at day 0 and than in MenACWY recipients. Only a handful of AZD1222 recipients were SARS-CoV-2 seropositive at baseline, limiting conclusions about previously exposed vaccinees.

The CDR3 regions of human TCRbeta chains were analyzed by immunosequencing. From the authors' description of their analysis: Repertoire TCRs were matched against a reference library of SARS-CoV-2-specific TCRs generated with the MIRA antigen-specificity platform. Breadth meant the fraction of unique TCRs that were SARS-CoV-2-associated, whereas depth meant the fraction of total T cells that were SARS-CoV-2-associated. Using the MIRA data, every spike-specific TCR was mapped to the spike region that the TCR reacted to and assigned to either a CD4 or a CD8 class. Log10-transformed breadth and depth values were compared by one-way ANOVA with Sidak's multiple comparisons tests. The immuneACCESS repertoire file appears here via TCRdb, limited to in-frame rearrangements. These files lack a portion of the clones; in checked studies, under half of the deficit traces to unresolved V genes, and the cause of the others is not known. Clonal size and the V and J genes are those of that table, whereas D and trimming came from the DNA. This sample comprises 150,000 or so clones, around 93% of them detected only once. The ten largest account for approximately 4% of the sample.

This clone was counted a single time. No cognate antigen has been identified for it. Base qualities are missing; no much larger clone stands one base away. The time point tag for this specimen amounts to: baseline before first vaccination. Vaccinee samples came from UK trials COV001 and COV002, including a single-blind randomized controlled phase 2/3 trial of AZD1222 (ChAdOx1 nCoV-19) in healthy adults. Trial participant PBMC samples were collected at day 0 and day 28 after the second dose for TCRbeta chain sequencing. The source is an adult in good health. Here the sequenced sample was peripheral blood, taken on day 0 of AZD1222 vaccination. The sequence links TRBV28 to TRBJ1-5, with no D gene named confidently. The DNA is TGTGCCAGCAAGACCGCGTATAGCAATCAGCCCCAGCATTTT. It encodes CASKTAYSNQPQHF.